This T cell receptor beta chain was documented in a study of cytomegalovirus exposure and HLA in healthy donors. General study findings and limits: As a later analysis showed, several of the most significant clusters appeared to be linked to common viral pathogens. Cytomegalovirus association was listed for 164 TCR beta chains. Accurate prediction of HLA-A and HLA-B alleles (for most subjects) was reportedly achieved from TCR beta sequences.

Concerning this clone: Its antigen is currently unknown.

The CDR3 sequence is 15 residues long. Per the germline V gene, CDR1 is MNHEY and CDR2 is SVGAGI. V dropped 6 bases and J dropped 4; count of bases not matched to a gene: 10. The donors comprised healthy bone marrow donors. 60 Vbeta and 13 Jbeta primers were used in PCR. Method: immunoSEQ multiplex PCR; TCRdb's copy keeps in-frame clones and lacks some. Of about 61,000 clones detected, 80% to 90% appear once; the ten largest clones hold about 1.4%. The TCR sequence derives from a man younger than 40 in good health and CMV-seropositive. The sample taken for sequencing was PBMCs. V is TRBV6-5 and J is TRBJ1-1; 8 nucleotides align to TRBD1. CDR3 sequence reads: CASRLQGALSTEAFF. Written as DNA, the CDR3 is TGTGCCAGCAGGTTGCAGGGGGCGCTCTCCACTGAAGCTTTCTTT.